Listed below are T cell receptor beta chains from one sample, sequenced in a study of response to subunit inactivated influenza vaccine. TCRdb recomputed calls from the RT-PCR reads with MiXCR, one row per CDR3 protein. The table lists about 500,000 distinct CDR3 sequences, more than 15% of them singletons. The sample here was CD4+ T cells sorted from PBMCs, taken 23 months after vaccination. The source is a man aged 45 to 70 who received an inactivated influenza vaccine. The conserved cysteine and the conserved F or W are not part of the CDR3 here. Fields, in order: clone size, V gene, CDR3 protein. The listing skips clone size in some rows; elsewhere it reads once, few, many or a size class.

>few|TRBV5-1
ASSLVVSGSYNEQF
>many|TRBV12-3/TRBV12-4
ASSVYSGGATDTQY
>-|TRBV19
ASSMGQGTNGEQF
>few|TRBV12-3/TRBV12-4
ASSRDRGEQF
>-|TRBV6-2/TRBV6-3
ASRQRGTGLSGANVLT
>-|TRBV5-1
ASSPVVPQETQY
>-|TRBV25-1
ASSESIGAERGGADTQY
>-|TRBV4-3
ASSHPMTGPNGYT
>few|TRBV20-1
SARRGDNYNSPLH
>many|TRBV5-1
ASSAGTGIYTEAF
>few|TRBV7-3
ASSPSTNTEAF
>-|TRBV15
ATGSTGTVQSEQY
>-|TRBV15
ATSPTRNNEQF
>many|TRBV29-1
SVAMGQDSYNEQF
>many|TRBV12-3/TRBV12-4
ASRGLAVETQY